One sample yielded the 25 T cell receptor beta chains listed below, sequenced in a study of cytomegalovirus exposure and HLA in healthy donors. Sequenced by immunoSEQ multiplex PCR; TCRdb stores in-frame clones only, minus some. The sample has roughly 300,000 clones; approximately 87% are singletons. The specimen sequenced was PBMCs. These receptors were collected from a woman aged 18-29 years in good health and CMV-seronegative.

J is TRBJ2-7 and V is TRBV28; the match to TRBD1 covers 10 bases. Unmatched junction bases numbered 12, after V lost 11 bases and J lost 8 bases. CDR3 size: 13 residues. Looked up from germline, CDR1 is MDHEN and CDR2 is SYDVKM. CDR3 residues: CASHSTGGGKQYF. In DNA form, the CDR3 reads TGTGCCTCACATTCGACAGGGGGCGGAAAGCAGTACTTC.

The genes are TRBV6-5 and TRBJ2-7; 8 bases map to TRBD1. Looked up from germline, CDR1 is MNHEY and CDR2 is SVGAGI. Trimming removed 6 bases from V and 6 bases from J; junction bases left unmatched: 7. This CDR3 has 13 amino acids. The CDR3 spells CASSRGQGAEQYF. CDR3 bases: TGTGCCAGCAGCCGAGGGCAGGGGGCCGAGCAGTACTTC.

On this clone itself: Within the sample, other DNA sequences also encode this same CDR3. This chain connects TRBV4-3 to TRBJ2-1, with unresolved D. Germline-derived CDR1 and CDR2 are LGHNA and YSLEER. CDR3 length equals 16 residues. Trimming took 0 bases from V and 0 from J, leaving 9 bases between them. CDR3 bases: TGCGCCAGCAGCCAAGATCTTCCCAGCTCCTACAATGAGCAGTTCTTC. Protein sequence: CASSQDLPSSYNEQFF.

The count of this clone is one. CDR3 sequence: CASSLNPRLAVHEQYF. CDR3 nucleotide sequence: TGTGCCAGCAGTTTAAATCCTCGACTAGCAGTCCACGAGCAGTACTTC. The rearrangement uses TRBV27 and TRBJ2-7; 7 positions match TRBD2. J lost 5 bases, V lost 2 bases, and 12 bases had no gene match. Germline lookup yields CDR1 MNHEY and CDR2 SMNVEV (reference sequence). The CDR3 totals 16 residues.

The chain couples TRBV27 to TRBJ1-4; 9 bases fit TRBD1. CDR1 is MNHEY and CDR2 is SMNVEV in the germline V gene (reference sequence). The CDR3 sequence is 17 residues long. Germline trimming cut 5 bases from V and 8 bases from J; bases unmatched to any gene: 15. In DNA form, the CDR3 reads TGTGCCAGCAGTCTAACAGGGGGCGCGTATCGGCCCGAAAAACTGTTTTTT. Residues: CASSLTGGAYRPEKLFF.

The chain carries TRBV7-8 and TRBJ2-7; D is unresolved. The CDR3 extends over 16 amino acids. The germline V gene has CDR1 SGHVS and CDR2 FQNEAQ. V lost 5 bases and J lost 2, with 19 bases in between. The CDR3 here is CASSHNPTVATYEQYF. As DNA, the CDR3 is TGTGCCAGCAGCCACAACCCGACTGTAGCTACCTACGAGCAGTACTTC.

The sample holds one count of this clone. V usage is TRBV7-6 and J usage is TRBJ2-1; 9 bases agree with TRBD1. The length of the CDR3 is 15 residues. Per the germline V gene, CDR1 is SGHVS and CDR2 is FNYEAQ. Unmatched junction bases numbered 7, after V lost 8 bases and J lost 2 bases. The CDR3 coding sequence is TGTGCCAGCTCCTGGGACAGGGAGGCCTACAATGAGCAGTTCTTC. Protein sequence: CASSWDREAYNEQFF.

This chain joins TRBV19 and TRBJ1-5; D is uncertain. CDR1 is LNHDA, CDR2 SQIVND, per germline (reference sequence). The ends were cut back, 0 bases at V and 3 bases at J, with 9 bases in the middle. The CDR3 length is 15 residues. Written as DNA, the CDR3 is TGTGCCAGTAGTATAGAGTCGGGAGTCAATCAGCCCCAGCATTTT. Encoded protein: CASSIESGVNQPQHF. The variable domain in full, with the rest retrieved from reference TRBV19 and TRBJ1-5, is DGGITQSPKYLFRKEGQNVTLSCEQNLNHDAMYWYRQDPGQGLRLIYYSQIVNDFQKGDIAEGYSVSREKKESFPLTVTSAQKNPTAFYLCASSIESGVNQPQHFGDGTRLSIL.

This clone was found a few times. CDR3 in amino acids: CASSPERRGRISYEQYF. The CDR3 DNA reads as TGTGCCAGCAGTCCCGAGAGGCGCGGGAGGATCTCCTACGAGCAGTACTTC. The chain joins TRBV25-1 to TRBJ2-7; TRBD2 matches at 8 bases. Trimming at V came to 5 bases and at J to 0 bases, leaving 12 bases not matched to a gene. Germline loops: CDR1 MGHDK, CDR2 SYGVNS. The CDR3 covers 17 residues.

This chain connects TRBV19 to TRBJ2-1, with 7 positions matching TRBD1. The CDR3 runs to 17 residues. Germline V gene lookup returns CDR1 LNHDA and CDR2 SQIVND (reference sequence). Trimming took 5 bases from V and 2 from J; bases not matched to a gene: 12. The CDR3 protein is CASSPHYTGVTYNEQFF. The CDR3 DNA sequence: TGTGCCAGTAGTCCCCATTACACAGGGGTGACCTACAATGAGCAGTTCTTC.

The J gene is TRBJ2-5, the V gene TRBV7-2; 8 bases map to TRBD2. V trimming: 3 bases; J trimming: 4 bases; junction bases outside the gene matches: 7. The germline gives CDR1 SGHTA, CDR2 FQGNSA. The CDR3 consists of 15 residues. The CDR3 DNA sequence: TGTGCCAGCAGCTTGGGTGAGCTAGCGGGAGAGACCCAGTACTTC. Translation: CASSLGELAGETQYF. The full variable domain, in which reference TRBV7-2 and TRBJ2-5 provide the parts outside the CDR3, is GAGVSQSPSNKVTEKGKDVELRCDPISGHTALYWYRQSLGQGLEFLIYFQGNSAPDKSGLPSDRFSAERTGGSVSTLTIQRTQQEDSAVYLCASSLGELAGETQYFGPGTRLLVL.

This chain uses TRBV10-1 with TRBJ2-1; 15 bases are shared with TRBD2. The V segment lost 5 bases and the J segment 7 bases; nucleotides outside the gene matches: 9. Germline assignment: CDR1 WNHNN and CDR2 SYGVQD (reference sequence). The CDR3 is 17 residues long. CDR3 residues: CASSTGLAGGALNEQFF. CDR3 nucleotides: TGCGCCAGCAGTACGGGACTAGCGGGAGGTGCCTTAAATGAGCAGTTCTTC.

The chain uses TRBV6-5 and TRBJ2-1, with TRBD2 matching over 12 bases. This CDR3 spans 16 amino acids. From germline, CDR1 is MNHEY and CDR2 SVGAGI. Unmatched junction bases numbered 3, after V lost 2 bases and J lost 4 bases. The CDR3 reads CASSYTSGRRYNEQFF. The CDR3 region has the DNA TGTGCCAGCAGTTACACTAGCGGGAGGAGGTACAATGAGCAGTTCTTC.

The chain links TRBV25-1 to TRBJ2-1; 10 bases match TRBD1. Germline V gene data show CDR1 as MGHDK and CDR2 as SYGVNS. This CDR3 comprises 12 residues. Germline trimming cut 8 bases from V and 9 bases from J; bases unmatched to any gene: 4. As DNA, the CDR3 is TGTGCCAGCGGGGGACAGGGGATTGAGCAGTTCTTC. Protein: CASGGQGIEQFF. The full variable domain, completed using reference TRBV25-1 and TRBJ2-1, is EADIYQTPRYLVIGTGKKITLECSQTMGHDKMYWYQQDPGMELHLIHYSYGVNSTEKGDLSSESTVSRIRTEHFPLTLESARPSHTSQYLCASGGQGIEQFFGPGTRLTVL.

The J gene is TRBJ2-5, the V gene TRBV4-3; perhaps TRBD1 as D (6 bases). The CDR3 contains 16 residues. Trimming removed 0 bases at V and 2 bases at J, with 13 bases between. Germline CDR1 LGHNA, CDR2 YSLEER. The DNA of the CDR3 is TGCGCCAGCAGCCAAGATTTCCCCAGGGGACAAGAGACCCAGTACTTC. Protein sequence: CASSQDFPRGQETQYF.

The chain links TRBV5-4 to TRBJ1-1; TRBD1 might be the D (6 bases). The germline CDR1 and CDR2 sequences are SGHNT and YYREEE (reference sequence). The germline V and J ends were trimmed by 5 bases and 0 bases, with 14 bases remaining between them. There are 15 residues in the CDR3. CDR3 sequence (DNA): TGTGCCAGCAGAGGTATCAGGGACATGAACACTGAAGCTTTCTTT. This codes for CASRGIRDMNTEAFF.

V gene TRBV6-5 combines with J gene TRBJ2-5; 8 nucleotides agree with TRBD1. CDR3 length: 14 residues. V lost 7 bases and J lost 4; bases outside the gene matches: 8. CDR1 and CDR2 (germline): MNHEY, SVGAGI. CDR3 coding DNA: TGTGCCAGCACTGGTCCGGGACAGGTAGAGACCCAGTACTTC. It encodes CASTGPGQVETQYF.

The chain carries TRBV19 and TRBJ1-5; the match to TRBD1 covers 9 bases. With V trimmed by 8 bases and J by 5 bases, 10 bases remained unmatched. This CDR3 contains 15 residues. The germline V gene encodes CDR1 LNHDA and CDR2 SQIVND (reference sequence). CDR3 in amino acids: CASGKQGASDQPQHF. The DNA for the CDR3 is TGTGCCAGTGGGAAACAGGGGGCATCGGATCAGCCCCAGCATTTT.

The gene calls are TRBV9 and TRBJ1-2; 9 nucleotides line up with TRBD1. From germline, CDR1 is SGDLS and CDR2 YYNGEE. This CDR3 region has 16 residues. The trim removed 3 bases at V and 4 bases at J, leaving 10 bases unmatched. In DNA, the CDR3 is TGTGCCAGCAGCGGGACAGGGGAGATATTCCCCTATGGCTACACCTTC. Translating it yields CASSGTGEIFPYGYTF.

This rearrangement joins TRBV10-3 to TRBJ2-3, with 10 positions matching TRBD2. This CDR3 has 15 amino acids. V lost 6 bases to trimming and J lost 2 bases; unmatched junction nucleotides: 5. Germline V gene lookup returns CDR1 ENHRY and CDR2 SYGVKD. The CDR3 spells CAISPGLAITDTQYF. CDR3 DNA: TGTGCCATCAGCCCGGGACTAGCGATCACAGATACGCAGTATTTT.

The gene calls are TRBV6-1 and TRBJ2-1, with 8 bases identical to TRBD2. Trimming removed 8 bases from V and 5 bases from J; junction bases left unmatched: 8. The CDR3 is made up of 14 amino acids. Looked up from germline, CDR1 is MNHNS and CDR2 is SASEGT. The CDR3 region has the DNA TGTGCCAGCTTTTCGGGACTAGGGAACAATGAGCAGTTCTTC. Protein sequence: CASFSGLGNNEQFF.

The V and J genes are TRBV2 and TRBJ2-1, with TRBD2 identical over 10 bases. The germline V gene encodes CDR1 SNHLY and CDR2 FYNNEI. The V segment lost 5 bases and the J segment 7 bases; nucleotides outside the gene matches: 11. This CDR3 contains 16 residues. The CDR3 sequence: CASSWPSGSSANEQFF. The CDR3 DNA follows: TGTGCCAGCAGTTGGCCTAGCGGGAGTTCGGCGAATGAGCAGTTCTTC.

The V and J genes are TRBV28 and TRBJ1-3; maybe TRBD1 (5 bases). The ends were cut back, 4 bases at V and 3 bases at J, with 16 bases in the middle. CDR3 length: 16 amino acids. Germline CDR1 MDHEN, CDR2 SYDVKM. DNA of the CDR3: TGTGCCAGCAGTTATCCTAGGGGTATAGGTGGAAACACCATATATTTT. This codes for CASSYPRGIGGNTIYF.

The gene calls are TRBV28 and TRBJ2-1; 10 positions match TRBD1. Germline V gives CDR1 MDHEN, CDR2 SYDVKM. Trimming removed 8 bases from V and 7 bases from J; junction bases left unmatched: 11. The CDR3 has 15 residues. CDR3 protein: CASEIGQGEKNEQFF. CDR3 nucleotide sequence: TGTGCCAGCGAAATAGGACAGGGGGAGAAGAATGAGCAGTTCTTC.

The chain is built from TRBV6-6 and TRBJ1-2, with TRBD1 matching 9 bases. From germline, CDR1 is MNHNY and CDR2 SVGAGI (reference sequence). The CDR3 runs 14 residues. Trimming took 5 bases from V and 6 from J; bases not matched to a gene: 7. The DNA of the CDR3 is TGTGCCAGCAGTAGAGGGGGACAGGGAAATGGCTACACCTTC. Amino acid sequence: CASSRGGQGNGYTF.